This TCR beta chain was documented in a study of Graves' ophthalmopathy and Graves' hyperthyroidism. For repertoire sequencing, the TCR beta CDR3 regions were amplified from RNA transcripts. After a first-round RT-PCR with HTBI primers, a second-round multiplex PCR was run. MiXCR, applied by TCRdb to the multiplex PCR reads, yields one record per CDR3 protein. In the table there are around 40,000 distinct CDR3 sequences, approximately 52% of which are singletons. This clonotype was seen repeatedly, ten times or more. Its matching antigen is unknown. Findings and caveats of the study: Most thyroid-expanded clonotypes exceeding 0.001 frequency were also found in blood.

Unmatched junction bases numbered 6, after V lost 6 bases and J lost 1 base. This CDR3 contains 15 residues. The chain uses TRBV12-3 or TRBV12-4 and TRBJ2-1; TRBD2 matches 7 bases. The material sequenced was peripheral blood. The source of this sequence is an adult man with Graves' ophthalmopathy. CDR3 coding DNA: TGTGCCAGCAGCCCGAGCGGGACGTCCTACAATGAGCAGTTCTTC. Translation: CASSPSGTSYNEQFF.